Below are 22 T cell receptor beta chains sequenced from a single sample in a study of CXCR3-negative and CXCR3-positive naive CD8 T cells. General observations from the study: Hydrophobicity was higher for TRB CDR3s found in CXCR3-positive naive cells than in CXCR3-negative naive cells.

In preparing the TRB cDNA libraries, 5' RACE with UMI labels was used. TCRdb derives one entry per CDR3 protein from the 5' RACE reads, leaving out DNA. The repertoire table contains 130,000 to 150,000 distinct CDR3 sequences. These receptors have no identified antigens. Sequenced material: naive CXCR3+ CD8+ T cells from blood. Subset denoted: CD45RO-CCR7+CD27+CD95- naive CD8+ T cells expressing CXCR3 (TNR3+). These receptors were taken from a human donor in good health. Some clones in this sample may be carry-over from other donors' samples.

The chain combines TRBV20-1 with TRBJ1-1; with no DNA, the TCRdb D assignment of TRBD1 cannot be verified. The CDR3 has 14 residues. Germline CDR1 reads DFQATT; CDR2 reads SNEGSKA (reference sequence). CDR3: CSARDRGWNTEAFF.

The chain carries TRBV7-7 and TRBJ2-1; TCRdb's assignment of TRBD1 cannot be checked, as there is no DNA. Germline CDR1 SSHAT, CDR2 FNYEAQ (reference sequence). CDR3 length equals 19 residues. The CDR3 sequence: CASSVRENLGQGYYNEQFF. The variable domain in full, with the rest retrieved from reference TRBV7-7 and TRBJ2-1, is GAGVSQSPRYKVTKRGQDVTLRCDPISSHATLYWYQQALGQGPEFLTYFNYEAQPDKSGLPSDRFSAERPEGSISTLTIQRTEQRDSAMYRCASSVRENLGQGYYNEQFFGPGTRLTVL.

The rearrangement joins TRBV19 to TRBJ2-7; TCRdb calls TRBD1, which cannot be checked without DNA. The CDR3 loop spans 14 amino acids. CDR1 LNHDA and CDR2 SQIVND come from the germline V gene (reference sequence). The chain's CDR3 is CAGSETGGLYEQYF.

The V and J genes are TRBV4-1 and TRBJ1-2; the D gene TCRdb calls, TRBD1, cannot be checked with no DNA. Per germline, CDR1 MGHRA and CDR2 YSYEKL. This CDR3 contains 12 residues. The CDR3 region is CASSPGTGNYAF.

V usage is TRBV5-5 and J usage is TRBJ2-3. CDR1 is SGHKS, CDR2 YYEKEE, per germline (reference sequence). The CDR3 length is 16 residues. CDR3 loop: CASSLASHHPPDTQYF.

The V gene is TRBV3-1, the J gene TRBJ2-1; absent DNA, TCRdb's TRBD2 call cannot be checked. The CDR3 is 16 residues long. Germline values: CDR1 LGHDT, CDR2 YNNKEL (reference sequence). CDR3: CASSQEREREVNEQFF.

This chain connects TRBV27 to TRBJ1-1. The CDR3 sequence is 13 residues long. Germline V gene data show CDR1 as MNHEY and CDR2 as SMNVEV (reference sequence). The CDR3 sequence is CASSLRGLREAFF.

The chain uses TRBV4-2 and TRBJ2-7; TCRdb calls TRBD1, which cannot be checked without DNA. This CDR3 comprises 16 residues. The germline CDR1 and CDR2 sequences are LGHNA and YNFKEQ. CDR3 protein: CASSQGSGTYPYEQYF.

The J gene is TRBJ2-5, the V gene TRBV5-1; there is no DNA to check the TCRdb D call of TRBD2. Looked up from germline, CDR1 is SGHRS and CDR2 is YFSETQ. This CDR3 comprises 17 residues. CDR3 residues: CASSLAPSGGTQETQYF.

The chain recombines TRBV29-1 with TRBJ1-2. Germline V gene lookup returns CDR1 SQVTM and CDR2 ANQGSEA. This CDR3 spans 12 amino acids. CDR3 sequence reads: CSVGGLNYGYTF.

The J gene is TRBJ2-1, the V gene TRBV28. Germline V lookup: CDR1 MDHEN, CDR2 SYDVKM. The CDR3 has 16 residues. CDR3 loop: CASSTTSGVSYNEQFF.

This chain connects TRBV12-3 or TRBV12-4 to TRBJ2-3. CDR3 length equals 14 residues. The CDR3 here is CASSPIDSTDTQYF.

The chain is built from TRBV29-1 and TRBJ1-2; TCRdb's D call, TRBD1, is unchecked because there is no DNA. The CDR3 runs 11 residues. Germline lookup yields CDR1 SQVTM and CDR2 ANQGSEA. This CDR3 is CSVGRADGYTF.

The J gene is TRBJ2-1, the V gene TRBV9; TCRdb indicates TRBD2, and absent DNA this call remains unverified. The CDR3 is 17 amino acids. CDR1 is SGDLS, CDR2 YYNGEE, per germline. CDR3 sequence reads: CASSPPAGTSEYNEQFF.

The chain has TRBV5-4 and TRBJ2-4; the TCRdb D gene call, TRBD2, has no DNA to confirm it. Germline lookup yields CDR1 SGHNT and CDR2 YYREEE (reference sequence). The CDR3 spans 19 residues. The CDR3 sequence is CASSLLYGMEESTKNIQYF.

The chain recombines TRBV7-3 with TRBJ2-3; as DNA is missing, the TRBD2 call by TCRdb cannot be tested. Germline values: CDR1 SGHTA, CDR2 FQGTGA. The CDR3 runs to 15 residues. CDR3 amino acids: CASSSSDSPKDTQYF.

CDR3 protein: CSVAGPNENIQYF. This chain joins TRBV29-1 and TRBJ2-4; as DNA is missing, the TRBD1 call by TCRdb cannot be tested. Per the germline V gene, CDR1 is SQVTM and CDR2 is ANQGSEA. The CDR3 contains 13 residues. Full variable domain (outside the CDR3, taken from reference TRBV29-1 and TRBJ2-4): SAVISQKPSRDICQRGTSLTIQCQVDSQVTMMFWYRQQPGQSLTLIATANQGSEATYESGFVIDKFPISRPNLTFSTLTVSNMSPEDSSIYLCSVAGPNENIQYFGAGTRLSVL.

V and J are TRBV29-1 and TRBJ2-3. CDR3 length equals 15 residues. CDR1 SQVTM and CDR2 ANQGSEA come from the germline V gene. CDR3 residues: CSVVGGGSSTDTQYF.

The chain is built from TRBV21-1 and TRBJ2-1; the D gene TCRdb calls, TRBD1, cannot be checked with no DNA. TRBV21-1 is noted as a pseudogene. The CDR3 length is 17 residues. The chain's CDR3 is CASSAKTGPRMYNEQFF.

The chain employs TRBV10-1 and TRBJ2-3; the D gene TCRdb calls, TRBD1, cannot be checked with no DNA. Germline V lookup: CDR1 WNHNN, CDR2 SYGVQD (reference sequence). CDR3 length: 17 amino acids. CDR3 amino acids: CASSESGVGTVTDTQYF.

This sequence joins TRBV6-2 or TRBV6-3 and TRBJ2-2. This CDR3 has 16 amino acids. From germline, CDR1 is MNHEY and CDR2 SVGEGT. CDR3 residues: CASSPTTAYGPGELFF.

The chain combines TRBV21-1 with TRBJ2-4; absent DNA, TCRdb's TRBD1 call cannot be checked. TRBV21-1 has pseudogene status. The CDR3 totals 14 residues. The CDR3 region is CASVTVGSKNIQYF.